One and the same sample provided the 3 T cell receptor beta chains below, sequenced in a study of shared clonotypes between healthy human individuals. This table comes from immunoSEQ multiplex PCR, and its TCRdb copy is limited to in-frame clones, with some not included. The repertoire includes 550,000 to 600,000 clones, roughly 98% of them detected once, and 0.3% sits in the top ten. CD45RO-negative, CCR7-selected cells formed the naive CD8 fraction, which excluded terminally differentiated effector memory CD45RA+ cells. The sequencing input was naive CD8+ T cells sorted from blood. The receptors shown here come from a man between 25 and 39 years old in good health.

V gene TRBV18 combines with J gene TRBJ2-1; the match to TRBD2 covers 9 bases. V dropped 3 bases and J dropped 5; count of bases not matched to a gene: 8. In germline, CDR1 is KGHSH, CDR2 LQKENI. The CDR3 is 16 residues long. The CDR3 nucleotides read TGTGCCAGCTCACCTGGGCGGGAGGGCCTGCACAATGAGCAGTTCTTC. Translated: CASSPGREGLHNEQFF. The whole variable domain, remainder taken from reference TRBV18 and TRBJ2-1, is NAGVMQNPRHLVRRRGQEARLRCSPMKGHSHVYWYRQLPEEGLKFMVYLQKENIIDESGMPKERFSAEFPKEGPSILRIQQVVRGDSAAYFCASSPGREGLHNEQFFGPGTRLTVL.

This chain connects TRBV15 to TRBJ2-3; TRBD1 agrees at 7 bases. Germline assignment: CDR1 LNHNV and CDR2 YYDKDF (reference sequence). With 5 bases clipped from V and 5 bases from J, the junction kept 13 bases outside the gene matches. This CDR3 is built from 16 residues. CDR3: CATSDRDRGLVDTQYF. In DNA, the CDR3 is TGTGCCACCAGCGACCGGGACAGAGGCCTGGTAGATACGCAGTATTTT.

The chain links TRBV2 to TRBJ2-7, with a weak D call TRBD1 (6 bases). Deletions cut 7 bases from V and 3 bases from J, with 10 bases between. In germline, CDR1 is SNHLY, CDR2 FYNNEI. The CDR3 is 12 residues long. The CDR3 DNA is TGTGCCAGCACTGGACAGAACTACGAGCAGTACTTC. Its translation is CASTGQNYEQYF. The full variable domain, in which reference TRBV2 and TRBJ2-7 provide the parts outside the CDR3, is EPEVTQTPSHQVTQMGQEVILRCVPISNHLYFYWYRQILGQKVEFLVSFYNNEISEKSEIFDDQFSVERPDGSNFTLKIRSTKLEDSAMYFCASTGQNYEQYFGPGTRLTVT.